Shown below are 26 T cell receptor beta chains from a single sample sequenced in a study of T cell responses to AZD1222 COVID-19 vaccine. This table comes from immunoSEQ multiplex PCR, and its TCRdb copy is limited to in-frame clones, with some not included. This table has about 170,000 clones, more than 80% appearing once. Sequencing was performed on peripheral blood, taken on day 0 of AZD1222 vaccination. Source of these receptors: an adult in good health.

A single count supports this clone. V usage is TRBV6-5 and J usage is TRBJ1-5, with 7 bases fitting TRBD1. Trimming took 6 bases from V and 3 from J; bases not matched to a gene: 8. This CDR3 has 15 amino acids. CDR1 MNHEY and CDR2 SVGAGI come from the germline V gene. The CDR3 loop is CASSSTGANNQPQHF. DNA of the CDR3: TGTGCCAGCAGCTCTACAGGGGCCAACAATCAGCCCCAGCATTTT.

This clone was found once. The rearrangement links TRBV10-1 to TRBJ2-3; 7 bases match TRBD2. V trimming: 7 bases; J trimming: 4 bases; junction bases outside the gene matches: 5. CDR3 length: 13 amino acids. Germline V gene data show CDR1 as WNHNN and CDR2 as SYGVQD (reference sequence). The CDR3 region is CASKERESDTQYF. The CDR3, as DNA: TGCGCCAGCAAGGAGCGGGAATCAGATACGCAGTATTTT.

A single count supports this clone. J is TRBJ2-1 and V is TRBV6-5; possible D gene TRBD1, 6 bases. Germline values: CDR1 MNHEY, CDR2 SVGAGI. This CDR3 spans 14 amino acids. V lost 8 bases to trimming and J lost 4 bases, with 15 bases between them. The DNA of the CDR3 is TGTGCCAGCCAGGGGTCCTCCCTTTACAATGAGCAGTTCTTC. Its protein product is CASQGSSLYNEQFF.

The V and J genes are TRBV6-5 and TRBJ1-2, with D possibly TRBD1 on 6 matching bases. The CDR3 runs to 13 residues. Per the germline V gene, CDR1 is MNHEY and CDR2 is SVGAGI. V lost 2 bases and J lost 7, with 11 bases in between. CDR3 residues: CASSYRGAAGYTF. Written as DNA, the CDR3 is TGTGCCAGCAGTTACCGGGGGGCTGCTGGCTACACCTTC.

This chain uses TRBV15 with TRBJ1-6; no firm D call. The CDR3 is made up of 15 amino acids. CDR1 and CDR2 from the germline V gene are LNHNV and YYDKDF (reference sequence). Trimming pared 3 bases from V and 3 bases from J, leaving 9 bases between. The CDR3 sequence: CATSSSAGYNSPLHF. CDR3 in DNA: TGTGCCACCAGCAGTAGCGCAGGCTATAATTCACCCCTCCACTTT.

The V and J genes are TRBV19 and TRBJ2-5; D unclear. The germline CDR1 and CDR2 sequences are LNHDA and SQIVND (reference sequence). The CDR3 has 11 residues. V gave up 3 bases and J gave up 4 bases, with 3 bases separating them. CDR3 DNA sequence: TGTGCCAGTAGTATGGGAGAGACCCAGTACTTC. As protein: CASSMGETQYF. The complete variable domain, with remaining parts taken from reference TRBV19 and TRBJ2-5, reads DGGITQSPKYLFRKEGQNVTLSCEQNLNHDAMYWYRQDPGQGLRLIYYSQIVNDFQKGDIAEGYSVSREKKESFPLTVTSAQKNPTAFYLCASSMGETQYFGPGTRLLVL.

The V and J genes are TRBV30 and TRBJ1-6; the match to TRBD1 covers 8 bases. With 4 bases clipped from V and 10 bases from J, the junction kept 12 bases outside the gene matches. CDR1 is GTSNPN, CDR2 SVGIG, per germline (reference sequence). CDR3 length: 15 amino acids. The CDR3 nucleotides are TGTGCCTGGATGCGTCAGGGGGCCGGAGGGTCACCCCTCCACTTT. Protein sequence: CAWMRQGAGGSPLHF.

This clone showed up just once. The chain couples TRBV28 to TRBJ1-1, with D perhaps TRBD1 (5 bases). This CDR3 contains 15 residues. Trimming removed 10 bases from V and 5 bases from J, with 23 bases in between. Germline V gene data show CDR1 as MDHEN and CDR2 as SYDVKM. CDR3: CATMFNGPGRTEAFF. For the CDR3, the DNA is TGTGCCACCATGTTCAACGGGCCGGGACGGACTGAAGCTTTCTTT.

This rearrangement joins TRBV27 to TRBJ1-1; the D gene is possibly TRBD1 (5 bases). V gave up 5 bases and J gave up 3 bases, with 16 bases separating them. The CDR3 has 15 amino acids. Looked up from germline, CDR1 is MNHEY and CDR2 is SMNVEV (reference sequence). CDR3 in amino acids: CASSKSTRGDTEAFF. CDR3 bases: TGTGCCAGCAGTAAGTCGACTCGAGGGGACACTGAAGCTTTCTTT.

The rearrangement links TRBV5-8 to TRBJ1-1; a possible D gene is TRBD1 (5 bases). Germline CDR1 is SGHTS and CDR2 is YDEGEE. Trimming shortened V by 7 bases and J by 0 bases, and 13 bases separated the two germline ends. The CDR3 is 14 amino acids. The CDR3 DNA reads TGTGCCAGCTCGGGGGTGGATTTGAACACTGAAGCTTTCTTT. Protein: CASSGVDLNTEAFF.

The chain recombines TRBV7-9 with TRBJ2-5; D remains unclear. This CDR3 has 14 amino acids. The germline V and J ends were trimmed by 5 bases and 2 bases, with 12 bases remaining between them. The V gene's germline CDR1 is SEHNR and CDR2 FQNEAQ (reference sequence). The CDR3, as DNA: TGTGCCAGCAGCCCTAGGACGGGTCAAGAGACCCAGTACTTC. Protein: CASSPRTGQETQYF.

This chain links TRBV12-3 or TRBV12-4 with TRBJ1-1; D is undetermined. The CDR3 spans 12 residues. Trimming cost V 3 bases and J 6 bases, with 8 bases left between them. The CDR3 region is CASSFFRAEAFF. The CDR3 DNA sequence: TGTGCCAGCAGTTTTTTTCGGGCTGAAGCTTTCTTT.

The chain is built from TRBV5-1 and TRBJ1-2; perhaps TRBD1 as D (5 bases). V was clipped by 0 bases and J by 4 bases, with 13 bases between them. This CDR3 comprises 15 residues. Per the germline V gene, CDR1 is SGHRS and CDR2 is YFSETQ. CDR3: CASSLDGRAVYGYTF. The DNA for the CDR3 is TGCGCCAGCAGCTTGGACGGCAGGGCGGTCTATGGCTACACCTTC.

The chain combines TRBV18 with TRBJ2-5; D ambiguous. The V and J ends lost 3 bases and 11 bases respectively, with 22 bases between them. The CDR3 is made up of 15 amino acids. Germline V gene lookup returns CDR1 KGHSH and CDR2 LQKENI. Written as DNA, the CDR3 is TGTGCCAGCTCACCCACCTCCGGCAGTGCCTCCGTTCAGTACTTC. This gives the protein CASSPTSGSASVQYF.

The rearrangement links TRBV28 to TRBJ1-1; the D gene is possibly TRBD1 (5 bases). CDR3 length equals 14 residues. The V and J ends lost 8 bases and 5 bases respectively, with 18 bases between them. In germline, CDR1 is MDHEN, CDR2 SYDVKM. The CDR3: CASRLGALKTEAFF. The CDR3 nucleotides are TGTGCCAGCCGATTAGGGGCTTTAAAGACTGAAGCTTTCTTT.

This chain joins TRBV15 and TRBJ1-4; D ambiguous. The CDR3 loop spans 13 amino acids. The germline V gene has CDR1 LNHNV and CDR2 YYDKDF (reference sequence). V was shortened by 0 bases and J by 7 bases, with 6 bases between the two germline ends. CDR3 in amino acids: CATSRDPLEKLFF. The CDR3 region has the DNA TGTGCCACCAGCAGAGATCCGCTTGAAAAACTGTTTTTT. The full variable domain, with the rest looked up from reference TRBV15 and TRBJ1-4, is DAMVIQNPRYQVTQFGKPVTLSCSQTLNHNVMYWYQQKSSQAPKLLFHYYDKDFNNEADTPDNFQSRRPNTSFCFLDIRSPGLGDTAMYLCATSRDPLEKLFFGSGTQLSVL.

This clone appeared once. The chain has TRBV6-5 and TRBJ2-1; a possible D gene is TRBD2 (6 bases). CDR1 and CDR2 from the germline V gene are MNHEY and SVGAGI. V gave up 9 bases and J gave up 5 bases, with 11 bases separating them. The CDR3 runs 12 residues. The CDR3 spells CASFGGDNEQFF. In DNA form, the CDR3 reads TGTGCCAGTTTCGGAGGGGACAATGAGCAGTTCTTC.

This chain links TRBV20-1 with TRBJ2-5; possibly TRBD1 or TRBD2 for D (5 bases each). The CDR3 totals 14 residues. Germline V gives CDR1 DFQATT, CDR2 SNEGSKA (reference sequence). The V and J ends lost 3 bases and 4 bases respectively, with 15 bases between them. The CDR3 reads CSASPRVRGETQYF. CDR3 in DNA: TGCAGTGCTAGTCCGCGGGTGAGGGGAGAGACCCAGTACTTC.

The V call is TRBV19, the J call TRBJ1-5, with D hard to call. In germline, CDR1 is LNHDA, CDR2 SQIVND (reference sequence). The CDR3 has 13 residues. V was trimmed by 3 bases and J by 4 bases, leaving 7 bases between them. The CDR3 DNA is TGTGCCAGTAGTATTTTGGCTAATCAGCCCCAGCATTTT. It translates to CASSILANQPQHF. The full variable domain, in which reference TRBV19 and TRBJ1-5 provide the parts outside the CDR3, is DGGITQSPKYLFRKEGQNVTLSCEQNLNHDAMYWYRQDPGQGLRLIYYSQIVNDFQKGDIAEGYSVSREKKESFPLTVTSAQKNPTAFYLCASSILANQPQHFGDGTRLSIL.

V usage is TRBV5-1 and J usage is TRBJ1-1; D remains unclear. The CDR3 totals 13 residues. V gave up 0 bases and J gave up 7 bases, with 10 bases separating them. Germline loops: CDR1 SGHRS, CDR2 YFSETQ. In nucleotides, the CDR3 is TGCGCCAGCAGCTTGGCCCGTGCCGATGAAGCTTTCTTT. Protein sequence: CASSLARADEAFF.

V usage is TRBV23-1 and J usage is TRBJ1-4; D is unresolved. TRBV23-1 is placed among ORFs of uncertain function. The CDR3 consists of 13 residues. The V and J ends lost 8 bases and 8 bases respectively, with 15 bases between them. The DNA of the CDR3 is TGCGCCAGCCGATCCTCTCCCATGGAAAAACTGTTTTTT. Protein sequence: CASRSSPMEKLFF.

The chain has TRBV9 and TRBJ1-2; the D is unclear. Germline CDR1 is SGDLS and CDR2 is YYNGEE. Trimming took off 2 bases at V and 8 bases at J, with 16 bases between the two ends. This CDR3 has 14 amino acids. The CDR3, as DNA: TGTGCCAGCAGCGTCAGTAGTGGGTCCTACGGCTACACCTTC. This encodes CASSVSSGSYGYTF.

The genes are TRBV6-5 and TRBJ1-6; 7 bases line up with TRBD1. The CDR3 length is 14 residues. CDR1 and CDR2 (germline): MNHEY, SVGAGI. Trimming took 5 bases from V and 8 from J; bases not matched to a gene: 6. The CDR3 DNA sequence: TGTGCCAGCAGTACGACAGGGCAAGATTCACCCCTCCACTTT. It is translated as CASSTTGQDSPLHF.

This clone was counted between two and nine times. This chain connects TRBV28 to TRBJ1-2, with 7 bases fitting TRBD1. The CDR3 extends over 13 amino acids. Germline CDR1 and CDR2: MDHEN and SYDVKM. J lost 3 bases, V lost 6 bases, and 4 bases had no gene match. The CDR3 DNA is TGTGCCAGCAGGCCGGGGACAGACTATGGCTACACCTTC. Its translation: CASRPGTDYGYTF.

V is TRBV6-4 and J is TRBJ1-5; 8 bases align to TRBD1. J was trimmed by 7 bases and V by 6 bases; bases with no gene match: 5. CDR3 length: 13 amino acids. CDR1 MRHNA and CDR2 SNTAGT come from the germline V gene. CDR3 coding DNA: TGTGCCAGCAGCGGACAGGGTGGACAGCCCCAGCATTTT. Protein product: CASSGQGGQPQHF.

This chain's CDR3 is CASRPDRGWVTEAFF. The CDR3 DNA follows: TGTGCCAGCAGGCCCGACAGGGGTTGGGTCACTGAAGCTTTCTTT. The J gene is TRBJ1-1, the V gene TRBV6-5, with 8 nucleotides matching TRBD1. The CDR3 covers 15 residues. Unmatched junction bases numbered 10, after V lost 6 bases and J lost 4 bases. The V gene's germline CDR1 is MNHEY and CDR2 SVGAGI.